A selection of T cell receptor beta chains follows, all from one sample in a study of blood T cell repertoires in COVID-19. Here immunoSEQ multiplex PCR was the method, and the copy in TCRdb shows in-frame clones only, minus some. Of about 440,000 clones detected, around 90% appear once; the ten largest clones hold about 2.1%. Sequenced: PBMCs or T cells enriched from blood (not recorded which). The receptors were gathered from a woman aged 18 to 35 with acute COVID-19. CDR3s include the opening cysteine and the closing phenylalanine or tryptophan. A D gene is named only where the DNA matches it firmly. The size field is filled for only some rows; it gives once, few, many or a size class.

clone_size,v_call,j_call,d_call,cdr3_nt,cdr3_aa
-,TRBV28,TRBJ1-2,-,TGTGCCAGCAGTAGTTCAGTTTCCTATGGCTACACCTTC,CASSSSVSYGYTF
-,TRBV2,TRBJ1-1,TRBD1,TGTGCCAGCTCGTTGACAGGGGAGTTTTTGTTCACTGAAGCTTTCTTT,CASSLTGEFLFTEAFF
few,TRBV13,TRBJ1-1,-,TGTGCCAGCAGCAACAGGGATTCTATGAACACTGAAGCTTTCTTT,CASSNRDSMNTEAFF
-,TRBV6-2/TRBV6-3,TRBJ2-7,-,TGTGCCAGCAGTTCGAACCCGAGGAGCTACGAGCAGTACTTC,CASSSNPRSYEQYF
-,TRBV6-5,TRBJ2-2,TRBD2,TGTGCCAGCACGGAGCGGGGGGGCCCCGGGGAGCTGTTTTTT,CASTERGGPGELFF
-,TRBV9,TRBJ2-5,-,TGTGCCAGCAGCGGAGGGTGGCTAGCCGTCGAGACCCAGTACTTC,CASSGGWLAVETQYF
-,TRBV6-5,TRBJ2-7,-,TGTGCCAGCAGTTACTCGAGGGCCAGGGGAAGCTACGAGCAGTACTTC,CASSYSRARGSYEQYF
-,TRBV19,TRBJ1-5,-,TGTGCCAGTAGTATAGAGGGGGGGAATCAGCCCCAGCATTTT,CASSIEGGNQPQHF
-,TRBV11-1,TRBJ1-2,-,TGTGCCAGCAGCTTAGTAGGGGGCTATGGCTACACCTTC,CASSLVGGYGYTF
-,TRBV5-4,TRBJ2-5,TRBD2,TGTGCCAGCAGCGCGGGACTAGCGGGACAAGAGACCCAGTACTTC,CASSAGLAGQETQYF
-,TRBV29-1,TRBJ2-1,-,TGCAGCCGGTTGGACAGAGACTCCTACAATGAGCAGTTCTTC,CSRLDRDSYNEQFF
-,TRBV12-3/TRBV12-4,TRBJ2-3,-,TGTGCCAGCACTCTACGTGGGGGGGATACGCAGTATTTT,CASTLRGGDTQYF
-,TRBV19,TRBJ1-1,-,TGTGCCAGTAGTATAATCGGGGAGCCGAACACTGAAGCTTTCTTT,CASSIIGEPNTEAFF
few,TRBV5-1,TRBJ1-1,-,TGCGCCAGCAGCGGTGACAGGAACACTGAAGCTTTCTTT,CASSGDRNTEAFF
-,TRBV19,TRBJ1-5,-,TGTGCCAGTAGTAACCGGAATCAGCCCCAGCATTTT,CASSNRNQPQHF
-,TRBV5-1,TRBJ2-5,TRBD1,TGCGCCAGCAGCTTAGGGACAGCCCAAGAGACCCAGTACTTC,CASSLGTAQETQYF
-,TRBV5-5,TRBJ2-5,TRBD2,TGTGCCAGCAGCTTGGGACCATTGACTAGCGGGAGAGAGACCCAGTACTTC,CASSLGPLTSGRETQYF
-,TRBV29-1,TRBJ1-2,TRBD1,TGCAGCGTTGGACAGGGTGAGGACTATGGCTACACCTTC,CSVGQGEDYGYTF
-,TRBV19,TRBJ2-2,-,TGTGCCAGTAGTATAGGATGGGGGCAAGCCGGGGAGCTGTTTTTT,CASSIGWGQAGELFF
-,TRBV7-9,TRBJ1-5,-,TGTGCCACCTCGGCGGGGCAGTATAGCAATCAGCCCCAGCATTTT,CATSAGQYSNQPQHF
-,TRBV13,TRBJ1-6,TRBD1,TGTGCCAGCAGCTTATATACAGGACAGGGAGGATCACCCCTCCACTTT,CASSLYTGQGGSPLHF
-,TRBV29-1,TRBJ2-3,-,TGCAGCGCGGATCACACAGATACGCAGTATTTT,CSADHTDTQYF
-,TRBV19,TRBJ2-2,TRBD2,TGTGCCAGTAGTAAAGTAACGGGGGGGAACACCGGGGAGCTGTTTTTT,CASSKVTGGNTGELFF
-,TRBV20-1,TRBJ2-1,-,TGCAGTGCTAAACTGAGCAATGAGCAGTTCTTC,CSAKLSNEQFF
-,TRBV28,TRBJ2-7,-,TGTGCCAGCAGTCCACTCCCCGGGACTGGTACCTACGAGCAGTACTTC,CASSPLPGTGTYEQYF
-,TRBV7-2,TRBJ1-5,-,TGTGCCAGCAGCTTAGATCGTGACAGTTACAATCAGCCCCAGCATTTT,CASSLDRDSYNQPQHF
-,TRBV27,TRBJ2-5,TRBD1,TGTGCCAGCAGTTTGGACGGGACAGGTTGGAAGGAGACCCAGTACTTC,CASSLDGTGWKETQYF
-,TRBV27,TRBJ1-5,-,TGTGCCAGCAGTTCACAGAACAATCAGCCCCAGCATTTT,CASSSQNNQPQHF
-,TRBV14,TRBJ2-5,TRBD1,TGTGCCAGCAGCCACCGGACAGGGGGCGCGAGGGAGACCCAGTACTTC,CASSHRTGGARETQYF
-,TRBV7-8,TRBJ1-1,-,TGTGCCAGCAGGGGACAACCGAACACTGAAGCTTTCTTT,CASRGQPNTEAFF
-,TRBV10-3,TRBJ1-3,-,TGTGCCATCAGAGAAACAGGCCCCTCTGGAAACACCATATATTTT,CAIRETGPSGNTIYF
-,TRBV18,TRBJ2-7,TRBD2,TGTGCCAGCTCACCGGCGGGAGAAGGGGAGCAGTACTTC,CASSPAGEGEQYF